These 18 T cell receptor beta chains came from one sample sequenced in a study of T cells of healthy individuals. TCRdb redid the calling of the 5' RACE reads with MiXCR, one entry per CDR3 protein. The sample lists 50,000 to 55,000 distinct CDR3 sequences, about 15% occurring once. These TCRs come from a human donor in good health.

There are a few counts of this clonotype. V usage is TRBV6-2 or TRBV6-3 and J usage is TRBJ2-1; 12 bases fit TRBD2. CDR1 is MNHEY and CDR2 is SVGEGT in the germline V gene. V trimming: 4 bases; J trimming: 5 bases; junction bases outside the gene matches: 6. The CDR3 loop spans 16 amino acids. CDR3 loop: CASSFRGTSGHNEQFF. The CDR3 DNA is TGTGCCAGCAGTTTCCGAGGGACTAGCGGGCACAATGAGCAGTTCTTC.

This clonotype was found a few times. V and J are TRBV2 and TRBJ1-2; D is uncertain. The CDR3 extends over 10 amino acids. CDR1 is SNHLY, CDR2 FYNNEI, per germline. The V and J ends lost 8 bases and 6 bases respectively, with 7 bases between them. The CDR3 protein is CASLMDGYTF. CDR3 bases: TGTGCCAGCCTCATGGATGGCTACACCTTC.

The sample holds a few counts of this clonotype. V gene TRBV4-3 combines with J gene TRBJ2-7; 10 positions agree with TRBD1. The CDR3 is 13 amino acids. Germline trimming cut 4 bases from V and 7 bases from J; bases unmatched to any gene: 4. CDR1 and CDR2 (germline): LGHNA, YSLEER. CDR3 nucleotide sequence: TGCGCCAGCAGCCCGGGACAGGGGAAAGAGCAGTACTTC. Amino acid sequence: CASSPGQGKEQYF.

The genes are TRBV6-5 and TRBJ2-7; 9 positions agree with TRBD1. The CDR3 is 13 amino acids. Germline lookup yields CDR1 MNHEY and CDR2 SVGAGI. V was clipped by 5 bases and J by 6 bases; unmatched bases: 5. The chain's CDR3 is CASSRGQGGEQYF. CDR3 nucleotides: TGTGCCAGCAGTCGGGGACAGGGCGGCGAGCAGTACTTC.

This clonotype was counted ten times or more. V is TRBV20-1 and J is TRBJ1-6, with D hard to call. CDR3 length: 13 amino acids. Trimming removed 3 bases at V and 8 bases at J, with 11 bases between. Germline V CDR1 and CDR2: DFQATT, SNEGSKA (reference sequence). The CDR3 protein is CSASGGVDSPLHF. In DNA, the CDR3 is TGCAGTGCTAGCGGCGGGGTCGATTCACCCCTCCACTTT.

This clonotype was recorded at least ten times. This rearrangement joins TRBV7-8 to TRBJ2-7; perhaps TRBD2 as D (7 bases). This CDR3 region has 16 residues. Germline V gene data show CDR1 as SGHVS and CDR2 as FQNEAQ. Trimming cost V 5 bases and J 0 bases, with 17 bases left between them. CDR3 bases: TGTGCCAGCAGCCGACCAGGAGGGGGGGTCTCCTACGAGCAGTACTTC. This sequence encodes CASSRPGGGVSYEQYF.

The chain carries TRBV7-2 and TRBJ1-5; weak D call: TRBD1 (6 bases). Germline loops: CDR1 SGHTA, CDR2 FQGNSA. The V and J ends lost 4 bases and 7 bases respectively, with 17 bases between them. The CDR3 runs to 15 residues. The CDR3: CASSSGSGGGQPQHF. The DNA of the CDR3 is TGTGCCAGCAGCTCCGGGTCGGGGGGCGGACAGCCCCAGCATTTT.

The chain recombines TRBV12-5 with TRBJ2-5, with a tentative D call TRBD1 (5 bases). This CDR3 is 18 amino acids long. Germline V gene lookup returns CDR1 LGHNT and CDR2 FRNRAP. V was shortened by 0 bases and J by 1 base, with 18 bases between the two germline ends. The CDR3, as DNA: TGTGCTAGTGGTTTGGTACCGGATGGCAGGGCTTTCCAAGAGACCCAGTACTTC. Protein product: CASGLVPDGRAFQETQYF.

This clonotype was recorded at least ten times. The CDR3 DNA reads TGCAGTGCTAGAGATGGGACTAGCGGACAAGAGACCCAGTACTTC. Amino acids: CSARDGTSGQETQYF. This chain uses TRBV20-1 with TRBJ2-5, with 11 bases matching TRBD2. V lost 0 bases to trimming and J lost 2 bases; unmatched junction nucleotides: 2. Germline-derived CDR1 and CDR2 are DFQATT and SNEGSKA (reference sequence). This CDR3 comprises 15 residues.

This clonotype was recorded many times. J is TRBJ2-5 and V is TRBV20-1, with 8 bases aligning to TRBD1. The V gene end was trimmed by 3 bases and the J gene end by 5 bases; junction bases not matched to a gene: 14. CDR3 length: 16 residues. Germline loops: CDR1 DFQATT, CDR2 SNEGSKA (reference sequence). The CDR3 region has the DNA TGCAGTGCTAGGACTCACGGGACAGGTGGAGAGGAGACCCAGTACTTC. Translation gives CSARTHGTGGEETQYF.

This clonotype came up a few times. This chain joins TRBV29-1 and TRBJ1-3; D is uncertain. Germline V lookup: CDR1 SQVTM, CDR2 ANQGSEA. This CDR3 comprises 14 residues. The V gene lost 4 bases and the J gene lost 0 bases, with 10 bases spanning the gap. The CDR3 coding sequence is TGCAGCGTTGTACCCCACAGCTCTGGAAACACCATATATTTT. It specifies CSVVPHSSGNTIYF.

At least ten counts were recorded for this clonotype. The chain links TRBV4-1 to TRBJ2-7; TRBD1 agrees at 8 bases. CDR3 length: 14 residues. The V gene end was trimmed by 0 bases and the J gene end by 10 bases; junction bases not matched to a gene: 8. The germline V gene has CDR1 MGHRA and CDR2 YSYEKL. CDR3 bases: TGCGCCAGCAGCCAAGATTGGGCAGGGGGCTTTCAGTACTTC. Amino acids: CASSQDWAGGFQYF.

This clonotype was seen more than once but under ten times. V usage is TRBV11-2 and J usage is TRBJ2-3; D might be TRBD2 (5 bases). CDR1 is SGHAT and CDR2 is FQNNGV in the germline V gene. The CDR3 has 13 amino acids. The ends were cut back, 2 bases at V and 5 bases at J, with 8 bases in the middle. For the CDR3, the DNA is TGTGCCAGCAGCTTACGGACTTTAGATACGCAGTATTTT. Protein product: CASSLRTLDTQYF.

This clonotype was seen at least ten times. V usage is TRBV20-1 and J usage is TRBJ1-6, with 8 positions matching TRBD1. The trim removed 6 bases at V and 5 bases at J, leaving 9 bases unmatched. This CDR3 region has 15 residues. From germline, CDR1 is DFQATT and CDR2 SNEGSKA (reference sequence). CDR3 DNA: TGCAGTGCGAGACCCCCGGGACAGGATAATTCACCCCTCCACTTT. It is translated as CSARPPGQDNSPLHF.

This clonotype appeared many times. The chain couples TRBV5-8 to TRBJ2-7; tentatively, D is TRBD1 (5 bases). Germline loops: CDR1 SGHTS, CDR2 YDEGEE. CDR3 size: 15 residues. Trimming stripped 0 bases from V and 2 bases from J, with 12 bases between. This CDR3 is CASSLGQGLTYEQYF. CDR3 nucleotide sequence: TGTGCCAGCAGCTTGGGGCAGGGCCTAACCTACGAGCAGTACTTC.

This clonotype was observed many times. The chain is built from TRBV24-1 and TRBJ2-2, with D possibly being TRBD1 (5 bases). Germline lookup yields CDR1 KGHDR and CDR2 SFDVKD. The ends were cut back, 6 bases at V and 0 bases at J, with 13 bases in the middle. CDR3 length: 16 amino acids. CDR3 amino acids: CATSYRIPANTGELFF. The CDR3 nucleotides read TGTGCCACCAGTTACAGGATTCCCGCGAACACCGGGGAGCTGTTTTTT.

This clonotype was detected ten times or more. The V gene is TRBV11-2, the J gene TRBJ2-1, with D perhaps TRBD1 (6 bases). The length of the CDR3 is 16 residues. Trimming shortened V by 6 bases and J by 1 base, and 16 bases separated the two germline ends. CDR1 and CDR2 (germline): SGHAT, FQNNGV. The DNA of the CDR3 is TGTGCCAGCAGTCCTATAGGGGGAAGATCCTACAATGAGCAGTTCTTC. Translating gives CASSPIGGRSYNEQFF.

This clonotype has a count of ten or more. The CDR3 region has the DNA TGTGCCAGCAGTTCAAACAGGGCGGAGACCCAGTACTTC. This encodes CASSSNRAETQYF. The V and J genes are TRBV6-2 or TRBV6-3 and TRBJ2-5; tentatively, D is TRBD1 (6 bases). Trimming took 4 bases from V and 5 from J, leaving 11 bases between them. The CDR3 has 13 residues. Per the germline V gene, CDR1 is MNHEY and CDR2 is SVGEGT.